What follows is one T cell receptor beta chain and its context. Its specificity is not known. The sample belongs to a study of CD8 T cells in ankylosing spondylitis. Study-wide results and limits: A TCR beta motif of 8 or 9 highly homologous variants appeared characteristic of ankylosing spondylitis blood.

Molecular-barcoded quantitative 5'-RACE produced these TCR beta libraries. One entry per CDR3 protein results from TCRdb running MiXCR on the 5' RACE reads. This table has under 450,000 distinct CDR3 sequences, about 15% appearing once. Trimming at V came to 5 bases and at J to 8 bases, leaving 15 bases not matched to a gene. CDR1 is SEHNR and CDR2 is FQNEAQ in the germline V gene (reference sequence). The CDR3 is 16 residues long. Sequencing was carried out using blood, either unsorted or a sorted T cell fraction (not recorded which). The V call is TRBV7-9, the J call TRBJ2-1; 7 bases fit TRBD2. The receptor was derived from a male donor with ankylosing spondylitis. CDR3 DNA: TGTGCCAGCAGCCCTCGGCGCGGGAGTAGTGCCTATGAGCAGTTCTTC. Translation gives CASSPRRGSSAYEQFF.